A single sample is the source of the 9 T cell receptor beta chains below, sequenced in a study of T-cell memory formation after mild COVID-19. TCRdb ran MiXCR on the 5' RACE reads and lists one entry per CDR3 protein. The table lists fewer than 200,000 distinct CDR3 sequences, 13% of them singletons, with about 3.3% in the top ten. Sequenced material: PBMCs or a T cell subset sorted from them (not recorded which). Receptors were obtained from a man between 18 and 29 years old who had mild COVID-19 (a few samples of this study predate the infection). Cell type and time point are not known.

The sample holds a few counts of this clonotype. J is TRBJ1-3 and V is TRBV29-1, with 11 bases that match TRBD1. In germline, CDR1 is SQVTM, CDR2 ANQGSEA. The CDR3 length is 14 residues. V shed 7 bases and J 4 bases; nucleotides not matched to a gene: 6. Written as DNA, the CDR3 is TGCAGCGCCGGACAGGGGGCGTCGGGAAACACCATATATTTT. Protein sequence: CSAGQGASGNTIYF.

V usage is TRBV5-1 and J usage is TRBJ1-1, with D perhaps matching TRBD1 (6 bases). This CDR3 is built from 13 residues. Per the germline V gene, CDR1 is SGHRS and CDR2 is YFSETQ. Trimming took off 4 bases at V and 4 bases at J, with 11 bases between the two ends. CDR3 in amino acids: CASSGGGPTEAFF. In DNA, the CDR3 is TGCGCCAGCAGCGGGGGGGGGCCCACTGAAGCTTTCTTT.

This clonotype was counted ten times or more. The rearrangement uses TRBV7-2 and TRBJ2-7, with D tentatively TRBD1 or TRBD2 (6 bases each). This CDR3 contains 14 residues. Germline V CDR1 and CDR2: SGHTA, FQGNSA. V lost 1 base, J lost 0 bases, and 7 bases lay in between. This CDR3 is CASSLGGASYEQYF. Here the CDR3 DNA reads TGTGCCAGCAGCTTAGGGGGGGCCTCCTACGAGCAGTACTTC.

This clonotype has only a few counts. V gene TRBV29-1 combines with J gene TRBJ2-1; 10 bases fit TRBD1. Germline V gene lookup returns CDR1 SQVTM and CDR2 ANQGSEA. The J segment lost 2 bases and the V segment lost 6 bases, leaving 4 bases of the junction unmatched. The CDR3 totals 14 residues. The CDR3 DNA is TGCAGCGTCATGGGGACAGGGGCCTACAATGAGCAGTTCTTC. Its protein product is CSVMGTGAYNEQFF.

The chain couples TRBV20-1 to TRBJ1-1, with TRBD1 matching over 7 bases. This CDR3 has 14 residues. Germline V gives CDR1 DFQATT, CDR2 SNEGSKA (reference sequence). In nucleotides, the CDR3 is TGCAGCGAAAAAGGGGGCCCTGGCAACACTGAAGCTTTCTTT. Translating it yields CSEKGGPGNTEAFF.

This clonotype was seen only a few times. J is TRBJ2-5 and V is TRBV20-1; the D is unclear. Trimming removed 0 bases from V and 5 bases from J, with 13 bases in between. Germline values: CDR1 DFQATT, CDR2 SNEGSKA (reference sequence). The CDR3 length is 14 residues. This chain's CDR3 is CSARDGALWETQYF. In DNA, the CDR3 is TGCAGTGCTAGAGATGGAGCATTGTGGGAGACCCAGTACTTC.

This CDR3 reads CASSLDRYTDTQYF. The DNA of the CDR3 is TGTGCCAGCAGCCTCGACAGGTACACAGATACGCAGTATTTT. The chain has TRBV11-3 and TRBJ2-3; D might be TRBD1 (6 bases). Germline values: CDR1 SGHNT, CDR2 YENEEA. Trimming removed 5 bases at V and 2 bases at J, with 11 bases between. CDR3 size: 14 residues. Drawing the rest from reference TRBV11-3 and TRBJ2-3, the complete variable domain is EAGVVQSPRYKIIEKKQPVAFWCNPISGHNTLYWYLQNLGQGPELLIRYENEEAVDDSQLPKDRFSAERLKGVDSTLKIQPAELGDSAVYLCASSLDRYTDTQYFGPGTRLTVL.

This clonotype was detected many times. The chain carries TRBV7-2 and TRBJ1-5; 7 bases are shared with TRBD1. From germline, CDR1 is SGHTA and CDR2 FQGNSA. The CDR3 spans 16 residues. With 4 bases clipped from V and 1 base from J, the junction kept 7 bases outside the gene matches. The CDR3 is CASSSYRGSSNQPQHF. The CDR3 DNA reads TGTGCCAGCAGCTCGTACAGGGGTTCGAGCAATCAGCCCCAGCATTTT.

This clonotype was counted a few times. In DNA, the CDR3 is TGCAGCGCCGCGACCCGTCAAACAGATACGCAGTATTTT. Translating gives CSAATRQTDTQYF. V usage is TRBV29-1 and J usage is TRBJ2-3, with no clear D. The CDR3 covers 13 residues. Germline V gene lookup returns CDR1 SQVTM and CDR2 ANQGSEA. Trimming pared 7 bases from V and 3 bases from J, leaving 14 bases between.